The present T cell receptor (beta chain) was sequenced within a study of blood T cell repertoires in COVID-19. Turning to the study itself: COVID-19 samples from acute and convalescent phases originated in the United States, Italy and Spain. Sample material is recorded as cDNA or gDNA derived from T cells, B-cell-depleted T cells, or PBMCs.

Authors' processing steps: Reference gene primer amplification in the assay estimated nucleated cell counts. Some clones are missing from TCRdb's copy, which holds only in-frame ones; the method was immunoSEQ multiplex PCR. V, J and clone size are those of that table, while D and trimming were read from the DNA. The profile shows 160,000 or so clones, 82% of them singletons. The germline gives CDR1 MDHEN, CDR2 SYDVKM. This CDR3 has 15 amino acids. After removal of 6 bases from V and 7 bases from J, the junction contained 10 bases not matched to a gene. The sequencing sample was made of peripheral blood. This sequence originates from a woman aged 70 to 79 with acute or convalescent COVID-19. The chain employs TRBV28 and TRBJ2-2; TRBD1 agrees at 8 bases. The CDR3 here is CASSGGQGGGGELFF. CDR3 nucleotides: TGTGCCAGCAGCGGTGGACAGGGAGGCGGCGGGGAGCTGTTTTTT.